What follows are 19 T cell receptor beta chains derived from one specimen sequenced in a study of CD8+CD57+ T cells in acquired aplastic anemia. Profiling of TCR beta VDJ combinations and CDR3 sequences used genomic DNA as template. TCRdb reprocessed the reads with MiXCR, giving one entry per CDR3 protein. This sample carries 150,000 to 200,000 distinct CDR3 sequences, roughly 50% of them seen once, and the ten largest clones take roughly 2%. In patients chosen for sequencing, flow cytometry had shown CD8+CD57+ cell expansion. Sequencing was carried out using sorted CD4+, CD8+, or CD8+CD57+ T cells (not recorded which) from PBMCs. These receptors were obtained from a human donor with aplastic anemia.

This clonotype was detected many times. The J gene is TRBJ2-7, the V gene TRBV18; 7 bases align to TRBD1. Per germline, CDR1 KGHSH and CDR2 LQKENI. V lost 5 bases to trimming and J lost 7 bases; unmatched junction nucleotides: 5. The CDR3 sequence is 12 residues long. The CDR3 DNA sequence: TGTGCCAGCTCAAGGGGGCGCGGTGAGCAGTACTTC. Protein sequence: CASSRGRGEQYF. Full variable domain (outside the CDR3, taken from reference TRBV18 and TRBJ2-7): NAGVMQNPRHLVRRRGQEARLRCSPMKGHSHVYWYRQLPEEGLKFMVYLQKENIIDESGMPKERFSAEFPKEGPSILRIQQVVRGDSAAYFCASSRGRGEQYFGPGTRLTVT.

The chain couples TRBV15 to TRBJ1-5; the D gene is possibly TRBD1 (5 bases). V was pared by 5 bases and J by 6 bases, with 17 bases between. Germline values: CDR1 LNHNV, CDR2 YYDKDF (reference sequence). The CDR3 extends over 15 amino acids. The CDR3 is CATSWGGGGGQPQHF. The CDR3 region has the DNA TGTGCCACCAGCTGGGGGGGTGGGGGTGGTCAGCCCCAGCATTTT.

This clonotype came up a few times. A read error may account for a junction end that differs from germline. The rearrangement joins TRBV7-9 to TRBJ2-7; no firm D call. The germline CDR1 and CDR2 sequences are SEHNR and FQNEAQ (reference sequence). The CDR3 spans 13 residues. The CDR3 region has the DNA TGCGCCAGCAGGCTGGACGGCTCCTACGAGCAGTACTTC. This sequence encodes CASRLDGSYEQYF.

The CDR3 here is CSAVVASSYNSPLHF. The CDR3 DNA follows: TGCAGTGCAGTGGTCGCTTCCTCCTATAATTCACCCCTCCACTTT. The chain has TRBV20-1 and TRBJ1-6; D not certain. Trimming took off 6 bases at V and 0 bases at J, with 12 bases between the two ends. Germline CDR1 and CDR2: DFQATT and SNEGSKA (reference sequence). The CDR3 runs to 15 residues.

V gene TRBV19 combines with J gene TRBJ2-3, with TRBD1 matching over 9 bases. V gave up 4 bases and J gave up 4 bases; unmatched junction bases: 3. Germline assignment: CDR1 LNHDA and CDR2 SQIVND (reference sequence). This CDR3 comprises 14 residues. CDR3 amino acids: CASSTQGAPDTQYF. CDR3 bases: TGTGCCAGTAGTACACAGGGGGCACCAGATACGCAGTATTTT.

The chain has TRBV4-1 and TRBJ1-1; no definite D call. With 1 base removed from V and 6 bases from J, the gap between germline ends came to 21 bases. Germline values: CDR1 MGHRA, CDR2 YSYEKL. CDR3 length equals 17 residues. The CDR3 region has the DNA TGCGCCAGCAGCCAAGGGTCCCGGGCGATGGAGTTGGCTGAAGCTTTCTTT. It translates to CASSQGSRAMELAEAFF.

The chain employs TRBV7-6 and TRBJ2-1; 11 bases map to TRBD2. Losses at the gene ends were 1 base for V and 8 bases for J; bases not matched to a gene: 10. Germline values: CDR1 SGHVS, CDR2 FNYEAQ. This CDR3 comprises 17 residues. This CDR3 reads CASSLETSGAQRDEQFF. The CDR3 DNA is TGTGCCAGCAGCTTAGAGACTAGCGGGGCTCAAAGGGATGAGCAGTTCTTC.

This clonotype has ten or more counts. The chain has TRBV29-1 and TRBJ1-2; D gene uncertain. Germline V gene data show CDR1 as SQVTM and CDR2 as ANQGSEA. Trimming removed 7 bases from V and 8 bases from J, with 17 bases in between. CDR3 length: 12 amino acids. The chain's CDR3 is CSANIPYGGYTF. The CDR3 nucleotides are TGCAGCGCAAATATCCCATATGGAGGCTACACCTTC. Complete variable domain (other parts from reference TRBV29-1 and TRBJ1-2): SAVISQKPSRDICQRGTSLTIQCQVDSQVTMMFWYRQQPGQSLTLIATANQGSEATYESGFVIDKFPISRPNLTFSTLTVSNMSPEDSSIYLCSANIPYGGYTFGSGTRLTVV.

This clonotype was recorded at least ten times. The V and J genes are TRBV10-3 and TRBJ1-1; D not resolved. Deletions cut 0 bases from V and 3 bases from J, with 11 bases between. Germline loops: CDR1 ENHRY, CDR2 SYGVKD. The CDR3 sequence is 15 residues long. The CDR3 nucleotides are TGTGCCATCAGTGAGTCGAAGGCCCCATACACTGAAGCTTTCTTT. The encoded protein is CAISESKAPYTEAFF.

This clonotype has more than one count but fewer than ten. CDR3 DNA sequence: TGCAGTGCTAGGGGTGCGGCTCAAGAGACCCAGTACTTC. This sequence encodes CSARGAAQETQYF. The rearrangement links TRBV20-1 to TRBJ2-5; no definite D call. The CDR3 has 13 amino acids. V lost 3 bases, J lost 2 bases, and 10 bases lay in between. Germline V gene lookup returns CDR1 DFQATT and CDR2 SNEGSKA (reference sequence).

This clonotype was seen just once. This sequence joins TRBV4-3 and TRBJ2-7; no definite D call. CDR1 and CDR2 from the germline V gene are LGHNA and YSLEER. Trimming removed 9 bases from V and 6 bases from J, with 12 bases in between. This CDR3 is built from 11 residues. The CDR3 loop is CARKTTGEQYF. CDR3 bases: TGCGCCAGAAAAACTACTGGCGAGCAGTACTTC.

The gene calls are TRBV2 and TRBJ2-1, with D possibly TRBD1 on 5 matching bases. Trimming cost V 7 bases and J 8 bases, with 12 bases left between them. The CDR3 totals 12 residues. Looked up from germline, CDR1 is SNHLY and CDR2 is FYNNEI. The CDR3 spells CASTFEGDEQFF. The CDR3 bases are TGTGCCAGCACGTTTGAAGGGGATGAGCAGTTCTTC.

This clonotype was counted many times. The chain links TRBV5-1 to TRBJ2-7, with D unclear. Between the trimmed V and J ends, which lost 2 bases and 6 bases, there was a span of 18 bases. This CDR3 is built from 15 residues. CDR1 is SGHRS and CDR2 is YFSETQ in the germline V gene. CDR3 residues: CASSFSRSSTSEQYF. The CDR3 DNA follows: TGCGCCAGCAGCTTCTCACGGTCTAGTACATCCGAGCAGTACTTC.

This clonotype has a handful of counts. The gene calls are TRBV18 and TRBJ2-2, with D tentatively TRBD1 or TRBD2 (5 bases each). The V and J ends lost 4 bases and 0 bases respectively, with 18 bases between them. Germline V gene sequence: CDR1 KGHSH, CDR2 LQKENI. This CDR3 spans 18 amino acids. The CDR3 sequence: CASSRKGPASSNTGELFF. DNA for the CDR3: TGTGCCAGCTCACGAAAGGGACCGGCCTCCTCGAACACCGGGGAGCTGTTTTTT.

A remark on this clonotype: Since a much larger clone is just one base distant, this may be a read error. The chain is built from TRBV6-2 or TRBV6-3 and TRBJ2-2; D not certain. Germline CDR1 is MNHEY and CDR2 is SVGEGT. CDR3 length: 15 residues. Trimming shortened V by 7 bases and J by 2 bases, and 14 bases separated the two germline ends. The CDR3: CASKSPTGNTGELFF. CDR3 DNA: TGTGCCAGCAAGTCGCCGACTGGAAACACCGGGGAGCTGTTTTTT.

This clonotype has at least ten counts. The J gene is TRBJ2-5, the V gene TRBV20-1; no firm D call. Germline V lookup: CDR1 DFQATT, CDR2 SNEGSKA (reference sequence). The CDR3 runs 13 residues. The ends were cut back, 5 bases at V and 3 bases at J, with 13 bases in the middle. As DNA, the CDR3 is TGCAGTGCTCATCCCCAGGTCGAAGAGACCCAGTACTTC. Translation gives CSAHPQVEETQYF.

The chain carries TRBV12-3 or TRBV12-4 and TRBJ1-2, with D unclear. Trimming stripped 0 bases from V and 2 bases from J, with 10 bases between. This CDR3 is 15 amino acids long. The CDR3 DNA reads TGTGCCAGCAGTTTAGCCCGAGCAGGCAACTATGGCTACACCTTC. Translation: CASSLARAGNYGYTF.

This clonotype was counted ten times or more. CDR3 nucleotide sequence: TGCGCCAGCAGCGTTCCGGGACAGGTCAACACAGATACGCAGTATTTT. Amino acid sequence: CASSVPGQVNTDTQYF. J is TRBJ2-3 and V is TRBV5-1, with 8 bases matching TRBD1. The CDR3 is 16 amino acids. The trim removed 4 bases at V and 2 bases at J, leaving 9 bases unmatched. The V gene's germline CDR1 is SGHRS and CDR2 YFSETQ.

Regarding this clonotype: A clone one base away is much larger, so this may be a read error. The CDR3 sequence is CASRKPRNVQFF. DNA for the CDR3: TGTGCCAGCAGGAAACCAAGGAATGTGCAGTTCTTC. The J gene is TRBJ2-1, the V gene TRBV6-2 or TRBV6-3; D remains ambiguous. Germline V CDR1 and CDR2: MNHEY, SVGEGT. The CDR3 is made up of 12 amino acids.